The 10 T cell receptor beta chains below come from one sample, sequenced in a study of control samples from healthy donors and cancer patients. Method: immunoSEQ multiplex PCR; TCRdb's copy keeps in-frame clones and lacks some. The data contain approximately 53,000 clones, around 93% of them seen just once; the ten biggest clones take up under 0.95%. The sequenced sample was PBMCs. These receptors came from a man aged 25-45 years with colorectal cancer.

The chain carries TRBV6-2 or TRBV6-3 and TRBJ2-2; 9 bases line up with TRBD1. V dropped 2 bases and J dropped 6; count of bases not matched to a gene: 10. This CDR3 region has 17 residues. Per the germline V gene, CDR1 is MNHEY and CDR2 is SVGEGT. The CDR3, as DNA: TGTGCCAGCAGTTACACCTATGGACAGGGGTTCGCCGGGGAGCTGTTTTTT. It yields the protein CASSYTYGQGFAGELFF.

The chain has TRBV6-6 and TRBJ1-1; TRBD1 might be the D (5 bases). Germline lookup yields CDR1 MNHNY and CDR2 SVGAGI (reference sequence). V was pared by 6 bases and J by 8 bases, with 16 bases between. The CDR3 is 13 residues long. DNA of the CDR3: TGTGCCAGCAGCCAGACAGTAGTCGTAGAAGCTTTCTTT. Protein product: CASSQTVVVEAFF.

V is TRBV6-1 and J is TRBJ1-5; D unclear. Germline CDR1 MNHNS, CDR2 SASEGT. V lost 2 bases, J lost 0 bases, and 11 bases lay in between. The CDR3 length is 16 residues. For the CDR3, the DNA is TGTGCCAGCAGTGAAAGTCGAAGTAATAGCAATCAGCCCCAGCATTTT. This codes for CASSESRSNSNQPQHF.

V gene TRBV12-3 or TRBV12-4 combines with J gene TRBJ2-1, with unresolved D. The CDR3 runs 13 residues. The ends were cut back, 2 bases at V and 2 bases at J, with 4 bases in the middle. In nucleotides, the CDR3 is TGTGCCAGCAGTTTATTTGCCTACAATGAGCAGTTCTTC. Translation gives CASSLFAYNEQFF.

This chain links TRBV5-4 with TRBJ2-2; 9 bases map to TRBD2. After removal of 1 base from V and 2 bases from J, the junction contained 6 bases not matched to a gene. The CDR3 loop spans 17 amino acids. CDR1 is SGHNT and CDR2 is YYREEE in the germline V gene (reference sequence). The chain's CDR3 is CASSLLLAGINTGELFF. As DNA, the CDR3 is TGTGCCAGCAGCTTGCTTCTAGCGGGGATAAACACCGGGGAGCTGTTTTTT.

CDR3 DNA: TGTGCCAGCTCACCACCCGTTCAGGGTTCGGGCACTGAAGCTTTCTTT. It specifies CASSPPVQGSGTEAFF. V usage is TRBV18 and J usage is TRBJ1-1; tentative D call: TRBD1 (5 bases). CDR3 length: 16 amino acids. V lost 0 bases to trimming and J lost 4 bases, with 15 bases between them. Germline V gene sequence: CDR1 KGHSH, CDR2 LQKENI. Supplemented by reference TRBV18 and TRBJ1-1, the full variable domain reads NAGVMQNPRHLVRRRGQEARLRCSPMKGHSHVYWYRQLPEEGLKFMVYLQKENIIDESGMPKERFSAEFPKEGPSILRIQQVVRGDSAAYFCASSPPVQGSGTEAFFGQGTRLTVV.

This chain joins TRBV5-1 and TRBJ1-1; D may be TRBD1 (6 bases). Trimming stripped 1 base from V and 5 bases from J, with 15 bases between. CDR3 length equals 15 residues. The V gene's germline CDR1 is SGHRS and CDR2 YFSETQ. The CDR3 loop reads CASSLYRDTLTEAFF. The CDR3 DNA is TGCGCCAGCAGCTTGTATAGGGACACGTTGACTGAAGCTTTCTTT.

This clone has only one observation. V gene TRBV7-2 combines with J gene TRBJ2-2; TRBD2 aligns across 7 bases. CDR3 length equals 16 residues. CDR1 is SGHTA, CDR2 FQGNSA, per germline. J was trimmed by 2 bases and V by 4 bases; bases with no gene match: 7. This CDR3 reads CASSSGGNFNTGELFF. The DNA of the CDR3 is TGTGCCAGCAGCTCCGGGGGGAACTTTAACACCGGGGAGCTGTTTTTT. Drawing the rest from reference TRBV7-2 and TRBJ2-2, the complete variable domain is GAGVSQSPSNKVTEKGKDVELRCDPISGHTALYWYRQSLGQGLEFLIYFQGNSAPDKSGLPSDRFSAERTGGSVSTLTIQRTQQEDSAVYLCASSSGGNFNTGELFFGEGSRLTVL.

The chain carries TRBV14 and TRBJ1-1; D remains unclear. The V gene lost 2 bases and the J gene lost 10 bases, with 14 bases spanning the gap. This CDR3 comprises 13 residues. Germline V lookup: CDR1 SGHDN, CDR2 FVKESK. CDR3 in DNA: TGTGCCAGCAGCCAATTCCGGACGGAGGGAGCTTTCTTT. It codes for CASSQFRTEGAFF.

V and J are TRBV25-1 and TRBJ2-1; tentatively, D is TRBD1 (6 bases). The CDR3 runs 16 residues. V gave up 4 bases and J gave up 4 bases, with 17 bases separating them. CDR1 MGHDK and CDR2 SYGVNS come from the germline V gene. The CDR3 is CASSVHRAQVYNEQFF. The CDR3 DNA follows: TGTGCCAGCAGTGTCCACAGGGCGCAGGTGTACAATGAGCAGTTCTTC.